These 3 T cell receptor beta chains came from one sample sequenced in a study of HIV-infected patients and healthy controls. Around 500 ng RNA was reverse transcribed with alpha and beta constant-region primers. Each of the alpha and beta chains got its own library through chain-specific third strand synthesis with indices. A single record per CDR3 protein comes from TCRdb applying MiXCR to the 5' RACE reads. The profile shows about 5,700 distinct CDR3 sequences, 8.8% of them singletons. Antiretroviral therapy had run roughly three months, about 14 weeks, before follow-up blood collection. No cell fractionation was done, so the repertoire covers all unsorted peripheral blood T cells. This specimen consisted of blood, obtained during antiretroviral therapy. The receptors were sampled from an adult with HIV infection.

V gene TRBV19 combines with J gene TRBJ1-5; maybe TRBD1 (5 bases). The CDR3 has 17 amino acids. V lost 5 bases to trimming and J lost 0 bases, with 17 bases between them. Per germline, CDR1 LNHDA and CDR2 SQIVND (reference sequence). The CDR3 nucleotides are TGTGCCAGTAGTTTAACTGACAGATTAAATAGCAATCAGCCCCAGCATTTT. As protein: CASSLTDRLNSNQPQHF.

The table lists this clonotype with many counts. The genes are TRBV24-1 and TRBJ2-1; no clear D gene. This CDR3 comprises 17 residues. V lost 4 bases and J 1 base, leaving 16 bases between the germline ends. Germline CDR1 reads KGHDR; CDR2 reads SFDVKD. Here the CDR3 DNA reads TGTGCCACCAGTGACCCCTCCCGGGCAACTTCCTACAATGAGCAGTTCTTC. Its protein is CATSDPSRATSYNEQFF.

This clonotype ranks as medium-sized. The V call is TRBV20-1, the J call TRBJ2-3, with D hard to call. V lost 4 bases and J lost 3, with 5 bases in between. This CDR3 is 11 amino acids long. CDR1 is DFQATT and CDR2 is SNEGSKA in the germline V gene (reference sequence). CDR3 coding DNA: TGCAGTGCTATCATGACAGATACGCAGTATTTT. Its translation: CSAIMTDTQYF.